This paragraph covers one T cell receptor (beta chain) sequence. No cognate antigen has been identified for it. No base qualities exist here, and no much larger clone lies one base off it. In Seattle, one collaborating source enrolled patients while the infection was active and tracked those patients longitudinally over the course of disease. The collaborating institutions used their own protocols to collect whole blood in K2EDTA tubes. For TCRbeta analysis, collaborators shipped samples in one of three forms: frozen whole blood, isolated PBMCs, or DNA extracted from either of those sample types. This specimen comes from a study of blood T cell repertoires in COVID-19 (dated by TCRdb to 2019 to 2021). About the full investigation: The collaborator samples originated in the United States, Italy and Spain and spanned the acute and convalescent phases of COVID-19. The prospective study material was composed of cDNA or gDNA derived from T cells, B-cell-depleted T cells, or PBMCs. Deeply sampled blood TCRbeta repertoires from subjects exposed to, actively infected with, or recovered from COVID-19 were included in the dataset. The repertoires were released in a freely available public database meant as a resource for research on the immune response to SARS-CoV-2. The samples were drawn from the first 160 participants of the ongoing ImmuneRACE study and from about 1,200 subjects provided by 6 global collaborators. Sample metadata almost always included a de-identified subject ID, COVID-19 status, age in years and sex. Where available, HLA class I and class II types were obtained from metadata supplied by the sample provider rather than from assay-based typing. General conclusions and limits of the study: The quantity of clinical and demographic metadata differed by source and by participant and was supplied without curation.

TCRbeta CDR3 regions were amplified from genomic DNA using the immunoSEQ Assay, a bias-controlled multiplex PCR. The study's processing was this. The number of nucleated cells in each sample was estimated by amplification of reference gene primers within the assay. To quantify the absolute abundance of each unique TCRbeta CDR3 rearrangement, sequence reads were collapsed and filtered. For each sample, productive Simpson clonality was calculated by taking the square root of Simpson's diversity index across productive rearrangements. The clones in this table, taken by TCRdb from immuneACCESS, are in-frame only. Not every clone is retained; where verified, under half of the shortfall comes from an unresolved V gene, and the cause of the rest is unknown. The D gene and trimming were derived from the DNA, and the V and J assignments and clone size from that table. This sample has over 100,000 clones in its table, and around 86% of those were observed once. The ten largest clones represent over 10% of the sample.

CDR1 and CDR2, per the germline V gene (reference sequence), are LNHDA and SQIVND. Including the terminal cysteine and phenylalanine, the CDR3 comprises 13 residues. Only CDR3 DNA remains: 39 bases, in frame from the first base. Relative to germline, V is 5 bases shorter and J is 1 base shorter, with 9 bases between their ends. The sequence came from a woman aged 65 to 85 with COVID-19, enrolled during active disease. The sample was peripheral blood. The chain is encoded by TRBV19 joined to TRBJ2-7, and TRBD1 may be the D gene, going by 6 matching bases. This receptor carries the CDR3 CASSPGQSYEQYF. The nucleotides read TGTGCCAGTAGTCCAGGACAGTCCTACGAGCAGTACTTC.